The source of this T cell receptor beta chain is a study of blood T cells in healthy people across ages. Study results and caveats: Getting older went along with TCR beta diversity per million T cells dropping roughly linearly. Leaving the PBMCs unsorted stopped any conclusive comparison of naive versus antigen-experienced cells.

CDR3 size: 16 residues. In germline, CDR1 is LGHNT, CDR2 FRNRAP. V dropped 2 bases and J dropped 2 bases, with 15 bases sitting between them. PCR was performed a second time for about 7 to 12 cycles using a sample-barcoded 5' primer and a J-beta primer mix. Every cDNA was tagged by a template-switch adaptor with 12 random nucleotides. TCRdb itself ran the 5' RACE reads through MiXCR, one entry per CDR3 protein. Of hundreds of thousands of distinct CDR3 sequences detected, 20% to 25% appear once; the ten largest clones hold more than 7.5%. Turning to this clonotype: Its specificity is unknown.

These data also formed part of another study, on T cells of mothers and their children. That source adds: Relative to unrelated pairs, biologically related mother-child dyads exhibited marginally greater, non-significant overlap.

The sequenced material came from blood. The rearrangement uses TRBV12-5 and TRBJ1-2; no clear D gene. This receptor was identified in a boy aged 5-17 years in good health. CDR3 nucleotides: TGTGCTAGTGGTTTGCCTGGTACGGAGCAGAACTATGGCTACACCTTC. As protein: CASGLPGTEQNYGYTF.